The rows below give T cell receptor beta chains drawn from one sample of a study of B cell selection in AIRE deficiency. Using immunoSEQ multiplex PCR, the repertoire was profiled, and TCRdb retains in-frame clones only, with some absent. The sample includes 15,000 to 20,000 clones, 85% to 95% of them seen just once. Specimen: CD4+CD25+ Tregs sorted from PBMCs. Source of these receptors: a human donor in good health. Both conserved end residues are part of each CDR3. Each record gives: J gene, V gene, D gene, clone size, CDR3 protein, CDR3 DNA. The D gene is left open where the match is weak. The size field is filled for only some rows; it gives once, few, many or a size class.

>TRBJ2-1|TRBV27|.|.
CASSRGQGRRSYNEQFF
TGTGCCAGCAGTAGGGGTCAGGGAAGGAGGTCCTACAATGAGCAGTTCTTC
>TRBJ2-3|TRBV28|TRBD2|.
CARVIRGGGTQYF
TGTGCCAGGGTAATACGGGGGGGCGGTACGCAGTATTTT
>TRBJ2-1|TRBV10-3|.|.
CAISESPGNEQFF
TGTGCCATCAGTGAGTCCCCCGGCAATGAGCAGTTCTTC
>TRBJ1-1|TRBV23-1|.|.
CASSQWVPSTEAFF
TGCGCCAGCAGTCAATGGGTGCCGAGCACTGAAGCTTTCTTT
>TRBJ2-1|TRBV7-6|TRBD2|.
CASSLFVTSLYNEQFF
TGTGCCAGCAGCTTATTTGTGACTAGCCTTTACAATGAGCAGTTCTTC
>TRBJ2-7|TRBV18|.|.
CASSPTVGSYEQYF
TGTGCCAGCTCACCGACAGTAGGGTCCTACGAGCAGTACTTC
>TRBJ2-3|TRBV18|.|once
CASSPPQRAFTDTQYF
TGTGCCAGCTCACCACCCCAGCGGGCATTCACAGATACGCAGTATTTT
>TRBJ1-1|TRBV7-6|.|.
CASSLRETNTEAFF
TGTGCCAGCAGCTTAAGGGAGACAAACACTGAAGCTTTCTTT
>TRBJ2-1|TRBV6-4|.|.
CASSDLPTRVEQFF
TGTGCCAGCAGTGACCTCCCAACTAGGGTCGAGCAGTTCTTC
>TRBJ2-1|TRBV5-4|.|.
CASSSHPGDEQFF
TGTGCCAGCAGCTCCCACCCGGGAGACGAGCAGTTCTTC
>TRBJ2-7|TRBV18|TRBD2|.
CASSPKTSGRGDEQYF
TGTGCCAGCTCCCCTAAAACCAGCGGGAGAGGGGACGAGCAGTACTTC
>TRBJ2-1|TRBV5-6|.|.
CASSSGLRGSYNEQFF
TGTGCCAGCAGCTCGGGGCTTCGGGGCTCCTACAATGAGCAGTTCTTC
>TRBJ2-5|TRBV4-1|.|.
CASSQVSERVRPGETQYF
TGCGCCAGCAGCCAAGTGTCAGAGAGAGTTCGTCCAGGAGAGACCCAGTACTTC
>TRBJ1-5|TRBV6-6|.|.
CASRDDRIINQPQHF
TGTGCCAGCAGGGACGACAGGATCATCAATCAGCCCCAGCATTTT
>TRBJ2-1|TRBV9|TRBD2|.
CASSVGLAEIYNEQFF
TGTGCCAGCAGCGTAGGACTAGCGGAGATCTACAATGAGCAGTTCTTC
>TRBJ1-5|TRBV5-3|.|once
CARVDLGSGMNQPQHF
TGTGCCAGGGTGGATCTGGGTTCGGGCATGAATCAGCCCCAGCATTTT
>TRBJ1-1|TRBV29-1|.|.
CSVMGGRNTEAFF
TGCAGCGTTATGGGAGGGCGGAACACTGAAGCTTTCTTT
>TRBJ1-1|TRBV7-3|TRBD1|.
CASSLNRVGQYAEAFF
TGTGCCAGCAGCTTAAATCGGGTGGGACAGTACGCTGAAGCTTTCTTT
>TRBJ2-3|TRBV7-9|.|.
CASSLGDDTQYF
TGTGCCAGCAGTTTGGGGGATGATACGCAGTATTTT
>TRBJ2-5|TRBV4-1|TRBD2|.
CASSQDGGGRGETQYF
TGCGCCAGCAGCCAAGATGGAGGCGGGAGAGGGGAGACCCAGTACTTC
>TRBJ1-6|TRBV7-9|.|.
CASSLVQSSPLHF
TGTGCCAGCAGCTTAGTGCAGTCTTCACCCCTCCACTTT
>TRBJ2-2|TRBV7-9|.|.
CASSFPGELFF
TGTGCCAGCAGCTTCCCCGGGGAGCTGTTTTTT
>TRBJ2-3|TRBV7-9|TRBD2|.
CASSLSGGQYF
TGTGCCAGCAGCTTGTCGGGAGGGCAGTATTTT